The 28 T cell receptor beta chains listed next were all sequenced from one sample in a study of T cell responses to AZD1222 COVID-19 vaccine. TCRdb keeps only in-frame clones here, not all; method: immunoSEQ multiplex PCR. The sample shows more than 150,000 clones, more than 85% of them seen only once. The starting material was peripheral blood, obtained on day 0 of AZD1222 vaccination. The receptors derive from an adult in good health.

V gene TRBV7-6 combines with J gene TRBJ2-6; D assignment may be TRBD1 or TRBD2 (5 bases each). The CDR3 consists of 16 residues. Trimming removed 3 bases at V and 2 bases at J, with 11 bases between. Germline-derived CDR1 and CDR2 are SGHVS and FNYEAQ. The DNA for the CDR3 is TGTGCCAGCAGCTTGGGGGTGGGGACTGGGGCCAACGTCCTGACTTTC. It translates to CASSLGVGTGANVLTF.

The chain is built from TRBV3-1 (or the pseudogene TRBV3-2) and TRBJ2-5, with 10 bases that match TRBD2. There are 14 residues in the CDR3. From germline, CDR1 is LGHDT and CDR2 YNNKEL (reference sequence). Unmatched junction bases numbered 6, after V lost 5 bases and J lost 6 bases. The DNA for the CDR3 is TGTGCCAGCAGCTCAGCGGGAGGGTTCAAGACCCAGTACTTC. This sequence encodes CASSSAGGFKTQYF.

The chain recombines TRBV4-2 with TRBJ2-1; 9 bases map to TRBD2. This CDR3 region has 16 residues. The V segment lost 6 bases and the J segment 9 bases; nucleotides outside the gene matches: 15. Germline V lookup: CDR1 LGHNA, CDR2 YNFKEQ. The CDR3 is CASSPAGTSPAGEQFF. CDR3 nucleotides: TGTGCCAGCAGTCCAGCCGGGACTAGCCCCGCCGGTGAGCAGTTCTTC.

The chain couples TRBV5-4 to TRBJ2-1; TRBD2 matches at 9 bases. V was pared by 5 bases and J by 1 base, with 7 bases of the junction left unmatched. CDR3 length: 16 residues. Per germline, CDR1 SGHNT and CDR2 YYREEE (reference sequence). The CDR3 DNA is TGTGCCAGCAGTTCCCCAGCGGGAGGATCCTACAATGAGCAGTTCTTC. Its protein is CASSSPAGGSYNEQFF.

There are a few counts of this clone. The gene calls are TRBV2 and TRBJ1-5; no firm D call. V was trimmed by 10 bases and J by 0 bases, leaving 13 bases between them. CDR1 is SNHLY and CDR2 is FYNNEI in the germline V gene. The CDR3 sequence is 14 residues long. The CDR3 sequence: CATQSVNSNQPQHF. In DNA form, the CDR3 reads TGTGCCACCCAAAGTGTTAATAGCAATCAGCCCCAGCATTTT.

This clone was recorded once. The V gene is TRBV12-5, the J gene TRBJ1-5; D remains ambiguous. Germline CDR1 is LGHNT and CDR2 is FRNRAP. CDR3 length equals 14 residues. V shed 6 bases and J shed 0 bases, with 9 bases lying between them. The CDR3 spells CASGWTNSNQPQHF. The CDR3 DNA follows: TGTGCTAGTGGGTGGACTAATAGCAATCAGCCCCAGCATTTT.

The rearrangement joins TRBV6-5 to TRBJ2-7, with 12 bases lining up with TRBD2. V trimming: 0 bases; J trimming: 3 bases; junction bases outside the gene matches: 3. The CDR3 covers 16 residues. CDR1 MNHEY and CDR2 SVGAGI come from the germline V gene. CDR3 DNA: TGTGCCAGCAGTTACTCTGCGACTAGCGGGGGCTACGAGCAGTACTTC. It encodes CASSYSATSGGYEQYF.

The V call is TRBV7-2, the J call TRBJ2-3; D might be TRBD1 or TRBD2, each matching 5 bases. CDR3 length equals 14 residues. The germline V and J ends were trimmed by 5 bases and 2 bases, with 11 bases remaining between them. Germline CDR1 and CDR2: SGHTA and FQGNSA. CDR3 sequence (DNA): TGTGCCAGCAGCCGGGACCCAGTCACAGATACGCAGTATTTT. Protein sequence: CASSRDPVTDTQYF.

This clone has just one count. V usage is TRBV10-3 and J usage is TRBJ1-4, with 9 bases lining up with TRBD1. In germline, CDR1 is ENHRY, CDR2 SYGVKD. V was clipped by 10 bases and J by 8 bases; unmatched bases: 5. The CDR3 is 12 residues long. The CDR3 loop is CASRDREEKLFF. The CDR3, as DNA: TGTGCCAGCCGGGACAGGGAAGAAAAACTGTTTTTT.

The rearrangement joins TRBV21-1 to TRBJ2-7; the listed D gene, TRBD2, was not tested against the DNA. TRBV21-1 is reported as a pseudogene. The CDR3 totals 16 residues. This chain's CDR3 is CASSKVCGIPSYEQYF. The CDR3 region has the DNA TGTGCCAGCAGCAAAGTATGCGGGATTCCATCCTACGAGCAGTACTTC.

The genes are TRBV9 and TRBJ2-1; 10 bases are shared with TRBD2. CDR3 size: 15 residues. The ends lost 2 bases at V and 7 bases at J; junction bases unmatched: 6. Germline V gene data show CDR1 as SGDLS and CDR2 as YYNGEE. The CDR3 DNA reads as TGTGCCAGCAGCGTGAGTAGTAGCGGGAGGAATGAGCAGTTCTTC. Encoded protein: CASSVSSSGRNEQFF.

The V and J genes are TRBV4-3 and TRBJ2-1, with 11 bases aligning to TRBD2. Germline V gene lookup returns CDR1 LGHNA and CDR2 YSLEER. J was trimmed by 4 bases and V by 3 bases; bases with no gene match: 8. The CDR3 is 17 residues long. The CDR3 reads CASSHRPGTSGYNEQFF. The CDR3 nucleotides are TGCGCCAGCAGCCACCGACCCGGGACTAGCGGATACAATGAGCAGTTCTTC.

V usage is TRBV29-1 and J usage is TRBJ2-7; a weak D match, TRBD2 (6 bases). V was trimmed by 4 bases and J by 5 bases, leaving 21 bases between them. The CDR3 spans 15 residues. Germline lookup yields CDR1 SQVTM and CDR2 ANQGSEA. The CDR3 loop is CSVAGTAGTLDEQYF. CDR3 DNA sequence: TGCAGCGTTGCTGGTACGGCGGGAACGCTTGACGAGCAGTACTTC.

This chain links TRBV20-1 with TRBJ1-2; D remains ambiguous. The CDR3 extends over 11 amino acids. Germline CDR1 reads DFQATT; CDR2 reads SNEGSKA (reference sequence). The CDR3 DNA reads as TGCGGGAGGCCAGGACCCTATGGCTACACCTTC. It codes for CGRPGPYGYTF.

The chain uses TRBV2 and TRBJ1-6; D unresolved. The CDR3 extends over 15 amino acids. Germline assignment: CDR1 SNHLY and CDR2 FYNNEI. The germline V and J ends were trimmed by 0 bases and 10 bases, with 13 bases remaining between them. This CDR3 reads CASSEALVGGSPLHF. The CDR3 DNA follows: TGTGCCAGCAGTGAAGCGCTCGTTGGAGGATCACCCCTCCACTTT. The whole variable domain, remainder taken from reference TRBV2 and TRBJ1-6, is EPEVTQTPSHQVTQMGQEVILRCVPISNHLYFYWYRQILGQKVEFLVSFYNNEISEKSEIFDDQFSVERPDGSNFTLKIRSTKLEDSAMYFCASSEALVGGSPLHFGNGTRLTVT.

This chain uses TRBV11-2 with TRBJ1-5; 9 nucleotides align to TRBD1. J lost 2 bases, V lost 5 bases, and 4 bases had no gene match. Germline V lookup: CDR1 SGHAT, CDR2 FQNNGV. This CDR3 is built from 15 residues. The CDR3 region has the DNA TGTGCCAGCAGCCCGGGACAGGGAGGCAATCAGCCCCAGCATTTT. It encodes CASSPGQGGNQPQHF.

This chain joins TRBV6-5 and TRBJ1-2; D ambiguous. The germline V gene encodes CDR1 MNHEY and CDR2 SVGAGI. V was cut by 8 bases and J by 6 bases, with 19 bases left in between. The length of the CDR3 is 14 residues. CDR3 protein: CASRTRRYGDGYTF. CDR3 coding DNA: TGTGCCAGCCGCACCAGAAGGTATGGGGATGGCTACACCTTC.

The V gene is TRBV10-2, the J gene TRBJ1-3, with 10 positions matching TRBD1. Trimming removed 3 bases from V and 9 bases from J; junction bases left unmatched: 14. The CDR3 is 17 amino acids. Germline CDR1 reads WSHSY; CDR2 reads SAAADI. The CDR3 DNA sequence: TGCGCCAGCAGTGACCGCCACCAGGGACAGGGGAGAGGCACCATATATTTT. It codes for CASSDRHQGQGRGTIYF.

This clone was detected only a few times. This chain links TRBV9 with TRBJ2-7; 8 nucleotides line up with TRBD1. Germline V lookup: CDR1 SGDLS, CDR2 YYNGEE. V was pared by 3 bases and J by 2 bases, with 4 bases of the junction left unmatched. The CDR3 loop spans 14 amino acids. In nucleotides, the CDR3 is TGTGCCAGCAGCGCGGACAGGGCCCCCTACGAGCAGTACTTC. Translated: CASSADRAPYEQYF. The full variable domain, rest sourced from reference TRBV9 and TRBJ2-7, is DSGVTQTPKHLITATGQRVTLRCSPRSGDLSVYWYQQSLDQGLQFLIQYYNGEERAKGNILERFSAQQFPDLHSELNLSSLELGDSALYFCASSADRAPYEQYFGPGTRLTVT.

The J gene is TRBJ2-7, the V gene TRBV28; 8 bases match TRBD1. Germline CDR1 and CDR2: MDHEN and SYDVKM. This CDR3 region has 16 residues. Trimming cost V 3 bases and J 2 bases; bases outside gene matches: 9. CDR3 in amino acids: CASSLGIGTGTYEQYF. Here the CDR3 DNA reads TGTGCCAGCAGTTTGGGGATTGGGACAGGCACCTACGAGCAGTACTTC.

The gene calls are TRBV28 and TRBJ2-1; D is perhaps TRBD1 or TRBD2 (6 bases each). Germline values: CDR1 MDHEN, CDR2 SYDVKM. CDR3 length: 16 amino acids. V shed 3 bases and J shed 3 bases, with 15 bases lying between them. DNA for the CDR3: TGTGCCAGCAGTTTTACCCAGGGGACTGGCTACAATGAGCAGTTCTTC. Its translation: CASSFTQGTGYNEQFF. Full variable domain (outside the CDR3, taken from reference TRBV28 and TRBJ2-1): DVKVTQSSRYLVKRTGEKVFLECVQDMDHENMFWYRQDPGLGLRLIYFSYDVKMKEKGDIPEGYSVSREKKERFSLILESASTNQTSMYLCASSFTQGTGYNEQFFGPGTRLTVL.

This clone was detected once. This rearrangement joins TRBV5-1 to TRBJ1-2; possibly TRBD1 for D (5 bases). Germline V lookup: CDR1 SGHRS, CDR2 YFSETQ. The V gene lost 0 bases and the J gene lost 8 bases, with 23 bases spanning the gap. The CDR3 is 17 residues long. CDR3: CASSLESSRGVAGGYTF. The CDR3 coding sequence is TGCGCCAGCAGCTTGGAGTCTTCGCGGGGCGTGGCGGGCGGCTACACCTTC.

This chain links TRBV19 with TRBJ1-1, with TRBD1 matching 8 bases. Trimming at V came to 5 bases and at J to 1 base, leaving 9 bases not matched to a gene. The CDR3 spans 16 residues. CDR1 is LNHDA and CDR2 is SQIVND in the germline V gene (reference sequence). The CDR3 bases are TGTGCCAGTAGTGCAAGGACAGGGATAGGGAACACTGAAGCTTTCTTT. Translation gives CASSARTGIGNTEAFF. Full variable domain (remainder filled in from reference TRBV19 and TRBJ1-1): DGGITQSPKYLFRKEGQNVTLSCEQNLNHDAMYWYRQDPGQGLRLIYYSQIVNDFQKGDIAEGYSVSREKKESFPLTVTSAQKNPTAFYLCASSARTGIGNTEAFFGQGTRLTVV.

This chain joins TRBV6-5 and TRBJ2-7, with D possibly called TRBD1 or TRBD2 (5 bases each). V lost 6 bases to trimming and J lost 6 bases, with 21 bases between them. This CDR3 comprises 15 residues. Germline CDR1 reads MNHEY; CDR2 reads SVGAGI. The CDR3 loop is CASRGPGSRVSEQYF. In DNA form, the CDR3 reads TGTGCCAGCAGGGGACCGGGGTCCCGGGTCTCCGAGCAGTACTTC.

The rearrangement links TRBV5-4 to TRBJ1-1, with D possibly being TRBD1 (6 bases). This CDR3 contains 14 residues. Germline assignment: CDR1 SGHNT and CDR2 YYREEE (reference sequence). V was trimmed by 4 bases and J by 5 bases, leaving 15 bases between them. The CDR3: CASSRGGAETEAFF. CDR3 nucleotides: TGTGCCAGCAGCCGAGGGGGGGCAGAGACTGAAGCTTTCTTT.

This clone was counted a single time. The rearrangement links TRBV6-5 to TRBJ2-1, with 8 bases aligning to TRBD2. CDR3 length: 16 residues. The V gene end was trimmed by 1 base and the J gene end by 2 bases; junction bases not matched to a gene: 4. Germline V CDR1 and CDR2: MNHEY, SVGAGI. Here the CDR3 DNA reads TGTGCCAGCAGTTACTTGGGCGGGAGGCCCTACAATGAGCAGTTCTTC. Translation gives CASSYLGGRPYNEQFF.

This sequence joins TRBV11-3 and TRBJ2-1; D unresolved. The germline V gene has CDR1 SGHNT and CDR2 YENEEA. CDR3 length equals 13 residues. The V end lost 3 bases, the J end lost 3 bases, and 6 bases lay between the germline ends. The CDR3 spells CASSFGDYNEQFF. The CDR3 DNA sequence: TGTGCCAGCAGCTTTGGAGACTACAATGAGCAGTTCTTC.

This clone was observed once. One junction end disagrees with the germline gene, perhaps due to a read error. The gene calls are TRBV6-1 and TRBJ1-5, with TRBD1 as a possible D gene (5 bases). The CDR3 spans 18 residues. CDR1 is MNHNS and CDR2 is SASEGT in the germline V gene. The CDR3 reads CASREGRGLTYSNQPQHF. CDR3 DNA: TGTGCCAGCAGGGAAGGTAGGGGCCTCACTTATAGCAATCAGCCCCAGCATTTT.